This T cell receptor beta chain stems from a study of cytomegalovirus exposure and HLA in healthy donors. Study findings and constraints: A later analysis linked roughly 17,000 TCR beta sequences to HLA alleles at 0.05 false discovery rate. The study recorded 150 to 200 TCR beta chains that were cytomegalovirus-associated.

Vbeta (60) and Jbeta (13) primers were used in the PCR. Profiled with immunoSEQ multiplex PCR; TCRdb holds only in-frame clones, not every one. Its table records some 48,000 clones. To note about this clone: Antigen specificity is unknown.

The V end lost 0 bases, the J end lost 1 base, and 7 bases lay between the germline ends. The CDR3 loop spans 14 amino acids. CDR1 is SGHRS and CDR2 is YFSETQ in the germline V gene. The V gene is TRBV5-1, the J gene TRBJ2-5; D ambiguous. The receptor comes from a man aged 40-49 years in good health and CMV-seropositive. Sequencing was done on a sample of PBMCs. CDR3 amino acids: CASSLGQAQETQYF. The CDR3 nucleotides read TGCGCCAGCAGCTTGGGACAAGCCCAAGAGACCCAGTACTTC. Using reference TRBV5-1 and TRBJ2-5 for the parts outside the CDR3, the full variable domain is KAGVTQTPRYLIKTRGQQVTLSCSPISGHRSVSWYQQTPGQGLQFLFEYFSETQRNKGNFPGRFSGRQFSNSRSEMNVSTLELGDSALYLCASSLGQAQETQYFGPGTRLLVL.